This TCR beta chain was obtained from a study of blood T cell repertoires in COVID-19. Trimming removed 5 bases from V and 2 bases from J; junction bases left unmatched: 6. Germline V CDR1 and CDR2: SGHRS, YFSETQ. The length of the CDR3 is 15 residues. Measured with immunoSEQ multiplex PCR; TCRdb has only the in-frame clones, and not every one. The repertoire consists of 100,000 or so clones, with 82% occurring once and the leading ten covering approximately 15%. The sequence derives from an elderly woman with acute or convalescent COVID-19. Sequencing was done on a sample of peripheral blood. The chain couples TRBV5-1 to TRBJ2-2, with 7 bases lining up with TRBD1. The CDR3: CASSRGTENTGELFF. In nucleotides, the CDR3 is TGCGCCAGCAGTAGAGGGACAGAAAACACCGGGGAGCTGTTTTTT.